These 32 T cell receptor beta chains share one sample of origin, sequenced in a study of beta chain features in type 1 diabetes. TCRB transcripts that were expressed got sequenced, as all of the isolated RNA had been reverse transcribed. Sequencing used immunoSEQ multiplex PCR; TCRdb keeps in-frame clones, though not all of them. Of around 500,000 clones detected, approximately 28% appear once; the ten largest clones hold around 0.065%. The sample taken for sequencing was naive CD4+ T cells from blood. The receptors originated from a man younger than 30 in good health.

This rearrangement joins TRBV20-1 to TRBJ2-1; D is ambiguous. Trimming shortened V by 6 bases and J by 10 bases, and 13 bases separated the two germline ends. The CDR3 covers 11 residues. The germline V gene has CDR1 DFQATT and CDR2 SNEGSKA (reference sequence). CDR3 region: CSAPKREEQFF. CDR3 nucleotides: TGCAGTGCCCCCAAGAGAGAAGAGCAGTTCTTC.

This chain uses TRBV28 with TRBJ2-1, with TRBD1 matching 9 bases. The trim removed 6 bases at V and 4 bases at J, leaving 7 bases unmatched. The CDR3 consists of 15 residues. Germline V gene data show CDR1 as MDHEN and CDR2 as SYDVKM. DNA for the CDR3: TGTGCCAGCAGGGAGGGGACAGGGCAATACAATGAGCAGTTCTTC. Protein sequence: CASREGTGQYNEQFF.

V usage is TRBV18 and J usage is TRBJ2-7; D remains ambiguous. The germline gives CDR1 KGHSH, CDR2 LQKENI. This CDR3 spans 15 amino acids. Trimming pared 3 bases from V and 6 bases from J, leaving 18 bases between. The CDR3 DNA sequence: TGTGCCAGCTCACCGACTCGGGTGGCGTCGAGCGAGCAGTACTTC. Amino acids: CASSPTRVASSEQYF.

CDR3 nucleotide sequence: TGTGCCTGGAGTGTACGAGTTAGCCACGAGCAGTACTTC. Its protein is CAWSVRVSHEQYF. J is TRBJ2-7 and V is TRBV30, with unresolved D. V was clipped by 0 bases and J by 5 bases, with 11 bases between them. CDR3 size: 13 residues. CDR1 GTSNPN and CDR2 SVGIG come from the germline V gene (reference sequence).

The V gene is TRBV9, the J gene TRBJ2-2; a weak D match, TRBD1 (5 bases). V lost 4 bases and J lost 3, with 13 bases in between. The CDR3 sequence is 15 residues long. In germline, CDR1 is SGDLS, CDR2 YYNGEE. For the CDR3, the DNA is TGTGCCAGCAGCCAGATGGGGCAGCACACCGGGGAGCTGTTTTTT. The encoded protein is CASSQMGQHTGELFF. The complete variable domain, with remaining parts taken from reference TRBV9 and TRBJ2-2, reads DSGVTQTPKHLITATGQRVTLRCSPRSGDLSVYWYQQSLDQGLQFLIQYYNGEERAKGNILERFSAQQFPDLHSELNLSSLELGDSALYFCASSQMGQHTGELFFGEGSRLTVL.

Concerning this clone: At the DNA level, this CDR3 is encoded by other sequences in the same sample as well. The chain recombines TRBV7-9 with TRBJ2-3; no reliable D call. The CDR3 runs 12 residues. CDR1 SEHNR and CDR2 FQNEAQ come from the germline V gene (reference sequence). V gave up 0 bases and J gave up 4 bases, with 2 bases separating them. CDR3 region: CASSLASDTQYF. Written as DNA, the CDR3 is TGTGCCAGCAGCTTAGCGTCAGATACGCAGTATTTT.

This clone has only a few counts. Other DNA sequences in the sample encode the same CDR3. The genes are TRBV29-1 and TRBJ2-1; D is undetermined. V was cut by 5 bases and J by 4 bases, with 6 bases left in between. Looked up from germline, CDR1 is SQVTM and CDR2 is ANQGSEA. The CDR3 has 11 residues. Written as DNA, the CDR3 is TGCAGCGTTAGGTCGTACAATGAGCAGTTCTTC. Its translation is CSVRSYNEQFF.

The CDR3, as DNA: TGTGCCAGCAGCCCTACAGGTGGGGCCAACGTCCTGACTTTC. The encoded protein is CASSPTGGANVLTF. J is TRBJ2-6 and V is TRBV7-6, with D tentatively TRBD1 (5 bases). Germline values: CDR1 SGHVS, CDR2 FNYEAQ. The CDR3 totals 14 residues. V was shortened by 5 bases and J by 3 bases, with 8 bases between the two germline ends.

This clone has only one observation. V usage is TRBV6-6 and J usage is TRBJ2-1; D is possibly TRBD2 (6 bases). Trimming shortened V by 6 bases and J by 7 bases, and 16 bases separated the two germline ends. Germline V gene sequence: CDR1 MNHNY, CDR2 SVGAGI (reference sequence). CDR3 length equals 14 residues. CDR3 DNA: TGTGCCAGCAGCCCCGCTTTGGCGGGAAATGAGCAGTTCTTC. It codes for CASSPALAGNEQFF.

This clone was seen more than once but under ten times. The rearrangement links TRBV30 to TRBJ2-2; D ambiguous. The CDR3 runs 13 residues. Germline lookup yields CDR1 GTSNPN and CDR2 SVGIG (reference sequence). Trimming cost V 2 bases and J 3 bases, with 7 bases left between them. CDR3 nucleotides: TGTGCCTGGAGTACCCGGGACACCGGGGAGCTGTTTTTT. It translates to CAWSTRDTGELFF. Full variable domain (rest looked up from reference TRBV30 and TRBJ2-2): SQTIHQWPATLVQPVGSPLSLECTVEGTSNPNLYWYRQAAGRGLQLLFYSVGIGQISSEVPQNLSASRPQDRQFILSSKKLLLSDSGFYLCAWSTRDTGELFFGEGSRLTVL.

The CDR3 sequence is CSVVGQVNEKLFF. The CDR3 bases are TGCAGCGTGGTCGGACAAGTGAATGAAAAACTGTTTTTT. V is TRBV29-1 and J is TRBJ1-4, with D perhaps matching TRBD1 (5 bases). The V end was cut by 6 bases, the J end by 5 bases, with 13 bases between. This CDR3 comprises 13 residues. CDR1 is SQVTM, CDR2 ANQGSEA, per germline.

In its sample, this clone was seen a few times. The chain recombines TRBV30 with TRBJ1-2; tentatively, D is TRBD1 (6 bases). Germline V CDR1 and CDR2: GTSNPN, SVGIG (reference sequence). V shed 2 bases and J shed 6 bases, with 13 bases lying between them. The CDR3 is 13 residues long. The CDR3 coding sequence is TGTGCCTGGAGTAAACAGGGATTTGATGGCTACACCTTC. Amino acids: CAWSKQGFDGYTF.

This clone occurred a few times. The chain carries TRBV25-1 and TRBJ2-1, with 9 positions matching TRBD2. V lost 5 bases, J lost 6 bases, and 8 bases stayed unmatched. There are 15 residues in the CDR3. Germline assignment: CDR1 MGHDK and CDR2 SYGVNS. The CDR3 sequence is CASSYAGGQGNEQFF. For the CDR3, the DNA is TGTGCCAGCAGTTACGCGGGAGGGCAAGGCAATGAGCAGTTCTTC.

The chain uses TRBV4-1 and TRBJ2-5, with D unclear. The CDR3 has 15 residues. Germline assignment: CDR1 MGHRA and CDR2 YSYEKL. V was pared by 0 bases and J by 0 bases, with 8 bases between. CDR3 amino acids: CASSQDGVYQETQYF. The CDR3 bases are TGCGCCAGCAGCCAAGATGGAGTCTACCAAGAGACCCAGTACTTC.

The chain couples TRBV13 to TRBJ2-1; a weak D match, TRBD1 (6 bases). The CDR3 has 15 amino acids. CDR1 is PRHDT and CDR2 is FYEKMQ in the germline V gene (reference sequence). V shed 5 bases and J shed 7 bases, with 18 bases lying between them. The CDR3 DNA reads as TGTGCCAGCAGCCCCCGGGACATCTGGTTGAATGAGCAGTTCTTC. Protein sequence: CASSPRDIWLNEQFF.

The rearrangement uses TRBV15 and TRBJ2-7; perhaps TRBD2 as D (5 bases). This CDR3 is 15 amino acids long. Germline lookup yields CDR1 LNHNV and CDR2 YYDKDF (reference sequence). V lost 1 base and J 0 bases, leaving 10 bases between the germline ends. CDR3 nucleotides: TGTGCCACCAGCAGAGTCGTAGGGAGCTCCTACGAGCAGTACTTC. Amino acids: CATSRVVGSSYEQYF.

The chain joins TRBV10-1 to TRBJ2-5; D is undetermined. The CDR3 contains 13 residues. CDR1 is WNHNN, CDR2 SYGVQD, per germline (reference sequence). Deletions cut 1 base from V and 5 bases from J, with 8 bases between. DNA of the CDR3: TGCGCCAGCAGTGAGTTGGCCCGGGAGACCCAGTACTTC. Its protein is CASSELARETQYF.

This clone was recorded a few times. The rearrangement uses TRBV4-3 and TRBJ2-1; D ambiguous. V was shortened by 3 bases and J by 4 bases, with 19 bases between the two germline ends. The CDR3 contains 17 residues. Looked up from germline, CDR1 is LGHNA and CDR2 is YSLEER. In DNA, the CDR3 is TGCGCCAGCAGCCAGACGCATAACCCTAAAACATACAATGAGCAGTTCTTC. Translation: CASSQTHNPKTYNEQFF.

This sequence joins TRBV28 and TRBJ2-7; TRBD2 agrees at 7 bases. With 6 bases clipped from V and 3 bases from J, the junction kept 8 bases outside the gene matches. This CDR3 spans 14 amino acids. CDR1 is MDHEN and CDR2 is SYDVKM in the germline V gene. CDR3 coding DNA: TGTGCCAGCAGGCTACCGGGGGGAGACTACGAGCAGTACTTC. Translated: CASRLPGGDYEQYF.

This sequence joins TRBV6-1 and TRBJ2-1; 9 nucleotides align to TRBD2. The CDR3 runs to 15 residues. Germline V CDR1 and CDR2: MNHNS, SASEGT. The V segment lost 6 bases and the J segment 7 bases; nucleotides outside the gene matches: 10. The CDR3 nucleotides are TGTGCCAGCAGAACCCTAAGCGGGAGGAGGAATGAGCAGTTCTTC. Translated, it gives CASRTLSGRRNEQFF.

V usage is TRBV18 and J usage is TRBJ2-3; no clear D. Trimming left V 0 bases short and J 6 bases short, with 4 bases between. There are 12 residues in the CDR3. Germline loops: CDR1 KGHSH, CDR2 LQKENI. The CDR3 DNA is TGTGCCAGCTCACCACCTTGGGATACGCAGTATTTT. As protein: CASSPPWDTQYF.

This clone occurred a few times. The chain recombines TRBV28 with TRBJ2-7, with 7 bases fitting TRBD1. V trimming: 5 bases; J trimming: 2 bases; junction bases outside the gene matches: 6. CDR3 length: 14 amino acids. Per the germline V gene, CDR1 is MDHEN and CDR2 is SYDVKM. The DNA for the CDR3 is TGTGCCAGCAGTCTACAGGGGCGAACCTACGAGCAGTACTTC. Amino acid sequence: CASSLQGRTYEQYF.

Notes on this clone: This same CDR3 is encoded by further DNA sequences in the sample. The chain uses TRBV7-2 and TRBJ2-7; D unresolved. The CDR3 spans 11 residues. V lost 2 bases to trimming and J lost 4 bases, with 3 bases between them. From germline, CDR1 is SGHTA and CDR2 FQGNSA. The CDR3: CASSLSYEQYF. As DNA, the CDR3 is TGTGCCAGCAGCTTAAGTTACGAGCAGTACTTC.

The rearrangement uses TRBV25-1 and TRBJ2-1; 9 bases are shared with TRBD1. CDR1 MGHDK and CDR2 SYGVNS come from the germline V gene. The CDR3 length is 13 residues. V was clipped by 3 bases and J by 11 bases; unmatched bases: 5. The CDR3 reads CASSDGTGPKQFF. The CDR3 DNA is TGTGCCAGCAGTGACGGGACAGGGCCAAAGCAGTTCTTC.

The chain links TRBV9 to TRBJ2-1, with 9 nucleotides matching TRBD2. Germline CDR1 and CDR2: SGDLS and YYNGEE. With V trimmed by 5 bases and J by 2 bases, 2 bases remained unmatched. The length of the CDR3 is 14 residues. The CDR3 DNA follows: TGTGCCAGCAGAGCGGGGGGCCCCTACAATGAGCAGTTCTTC. This sequence encodes CASRAGGPYNEQFF.

The rearrangement uses TRBV9 and TRBJ2-7, with 8 bases matching TRBD2. The CDR3 length is 14 residues. CDR1 is SGDLS and CDR2 is YYNGEE in the germline V gene. The J segment lost 3 bases and the V segment lost 0 bases, leaving 2 bases of the junction unmatched. CDR3 DNA sequence: TGTGCCAGCAGCGTAGCGGGAGGGAACTACGAGCAGTACTTC. It specifies CASSVAGGNYEQYF.

This clone has more than one count but fewer than ten. V and J are TRBV7-2 and TRBJ2-7, with D possibly TRBD2 on 5 matching bases. The germline V gene has CDR1 SGHTA and CDR2 FQGNSA. V lost 2 bases and J 2 bases, leaving 19 bases between the germline ends. There are 17 residues in the CDR3. The CDR3 protein is CASSLREGGGRTYEQYF. CDR3 nucleotides: TGTGCCAGCAGCTTAAGAGAGGGTGGCGGAAGGACCTACGAGCAGTACTTC. Full variable domain (outside the CDR3, taken from reference TRBV7-2 and TRBJ2-7): GAGVSQSPSNKVTEKGKDVELRCDPISGHTALYWYRQSLGQGLEFLIYFQGNSAPDKSGLPSDRFSAERTGGSVSTLTIQRTQQEDSAVYLCASSLREGGGRTYEQYFGPGTRLTVT.

The chain couples TRBV30 to TRBJ2-2; TRBD2 matches at 14 bases. The CDR3 sequence is 19 residues long. The ends lost 4 bases at V and 0 bases at J; junction bases unmatched: 10. The germline CDR1 and CDR2 sequences are GTSNPN and SVGIG (reference sequence). The DNA for the CDR3 is TGTGCCTGGAACTGGGGGACTAGCGGGAGCCTCACGAACACCGGGGAGCTGTTTTTT. Translating gives CAWNWGTSGSLTNTGELFF.

The rearrangement links TRBV5-4 to TRBJ2-7; D unresolved. Germline V gene data show CDR1 as SGHNT and CDR2 as YYREEE (reference sequence). The V end lost 3 bases, the J end lost 3 bases, and 13 bases lay between the germline ends. The length of the CDR3 is 14 residues. DNA for the CDR3: TGTGCCAGCAGCTCGCCGAGGACCAACTACGAGCAGTACTTC. This encodes CASSSPRTNYEQYF.

This clone was counted between two and nine times. This chain connects TRBV7-9 to TRBJ2-7; 7 positions agree with TRBD1. V gave up 5 bases and J gave up 6 bases; unmatched junction bases: 4. Germline CDR1 is SEHNR and CDR2 is FQNEAQ (reference sequence). The CDR3 is 12 residues long. Here the CDR3 DNA reads TGTGCCAGCAGCCCTAGACAGGGCGAGCAGTACTTC. Translation: CASSPRQGEQYF.

The chain is built from TRBV4-3 and TRBJ2-2; D call uncertain. There are 14 residues in the CDR3. V dropped 1 base and J dropped 6 bases, with 9 bases sitting between them. From germline, CDR1 is LGHNA and CDR2 YSLEER. CDR3 sequence: CASSQGRVSGELFF. DNA for the CDR3: TGCGCCAGCAGCCAAGGAAGAGTTTCCGGGGAGCTGTTTTTT.

CDR3 bases: TGCGCCAGCAGTTTTGGAGGGGTTGGCGAGCAGTACTTC. This sequence encodes CASSFGGVGEQYF. V and J are TRBV5-1 and TRBJ2-7, with D possibly being TRBD2 (6 bases). Germline values: CDR1 SGHRS, CDR2 YFSETQ. This CDR3 region has 13 residues. V was shortened by 5 bases and J by 6 bases, with 15 bases between the two germline ends. The full variable domain, its missing parts supplied by reference TRBV5-1 and TRBJ2-7, is KAGVTQTPRYLIKTRGQQVTLSCSPISGHRSVSWYQQTPGQGLQFLFEYFSETQRNKGNFPGRFSGRQFSNSRSEMNVSTLELGDSALYLCASSFGGVGEQYFGPGTRLTVT.